Sequencing of this TCR beta chain was carried out in a study of T-cell reconstitution after alpha-beta-depleted transplantation in children. This clonotype appeared many times. Trimming left V 5 bases short and J 3 bases short, with 17 bases between. The CDR3 consists of 14 residues. Germline V gene lookup returns CDR1 DFQATT and CDR2 SNEGSKA (reference sequence). A library of TCRbeta sequences, prepared with unique molecular identifiers, was generated. TCRdb redid the calling of the PCR reads with MiXCR, one entry per CDR3 protein. This table holds 150,000 to 200,000 distinct CDR3 sequences, approximately 6.6% found once.

This chain connects TRBV20-1 to TRBJ2-7, with D possibly matching TRBD1 (5 bases). The TCR sequence derives from a human donor who donated a stem cell graft to a child with Wiskott-Aldrich syndrome. The source material was PBMCs from the stem cell graft donor, sampled from the stem cell graft. CDR3 residues: CSAFPGPPHYEQYF. The CDR3 bases are TGCAGTGCTTTTCCAGGGCCCCCCCACTACGAGCAGTACTTC.